Here is one TCR beta chain with its context. The antigen is undetermined. The CDR3 sequence is 18 residues long. Trimming at V came to 7 bases and at J to 4 bases, leaving 21 bases not matched to a gene. Germline loops: CDR1 DFQATT, CDR2 SNEGSKA (reference sequence). Primed by a sample-barcoded 5' primer and a J-beta primer mix, a second PCR proceeded for about 6 to 12 cycles. Each cDNA molecule, via a template-switch adaptor with 12 random nucleotides, was tagged. There were at least 3 million CDR3-containing paired-end reads obtained from each sample. TCRdb re-derived calls from the 5' RACE reads in MiXCR, one entry per CDR3 protein. The table has 580,000 or so distinct CDR3 sequences, 40% to 50% seen once. The data stem from a study of blood T cells in healthy people across ages. Regarding the study as a whole: Long-lived donors exceeded aged donors in naive CD4+ cells and diversity.

This receptor was taken from an elderly man in good health. The chain carries TRBV20-1 and TRBJ2-3; 9 bases are shared with TRBD1. Material: blood. The chain's CDR3 is CSGNLLQGADLSADTQYF. DNA of the CDR3: TGCAGTGGGAACCTCCTACAGGGGGCCGATCTTTCCGCAGATACGCAGTATTTT.